Below are 14 T cell receptor beta chains sequenced from a single sample in a study of control samples from healthy donors and cancer patients. Method: immunoSEQ multiplex PCR; TCRdb's copy keeps in-frame clones and lacks some. The profile shows 100,000 to 150,000 clones, 92% of them singletons. The sequencing input was blood. The receptors originated from a man aged 18 to 30 in good health.

For the CDR3, the DNA is TGTGCCTGGATACAGGGCAATGGGGCCAACGTCCTGACTTTC. The encoded protein is CAWIQGNGANVLTF. The chain uses TRBV30 and TRBJ2-6; D is perhaps TRBD1 (6 bases). Germline CDR1 and CDR2: GTSNPN and SVGIG (reference sequence). The CDR3 loop spans 14 amino acids. The germline V and J ends were trimmed by 4 bases and 3 bases, with 10 bases remaining between them.

The rearrangement links TRBV6-4 to TRBJ2-1, with a tentative D call TRBD1 (5 bases). Germline CDR1 and CDR2: MRHNA and SNTAGT. Trimming shortened V by 6 bases and J by 3 bases, and 15 bases separated the two germline ends. This CDR3 has 15 residues. CDR3 in amino acids: CASSSMVGVYNEQFF. The CDR3 DNA reads as TGTGCCAGCAGCTCTATGGTAGGGGTCTACAATGAGCAGTTCTTC.

The chain couples TRBV18 to TRBJ2-7; tentative D call: TRBD1 (6 bases). From germline, CDR1 is KGHSH and CDR2 LQKENI. The CDR3 has 14 residues. Trimming took 3 bases from V and 3 from J, leaving 12 bases between them. CDR3 sequence (DNA): TGTGCCAGCTCACCGAAGACAGGCCACTACGAGCAGTACTTC. Its protein is CASSPKTGHYEQYF.

This chain links TRBV3-1 (or the pseudogene TRBV3-2) with TRBJ1-5; perhaps TRBD1 as D (6 bases). This CDR3 region has 16 residues. The V end lost 0 bases, the J end lost 2 bases, and 11 bases lay between the germline ends. Germline CDR1 LGHDT, CDR2 YNNKEL (reference sequence). Here the CDR3 reads CASSQDPGGRNQPQHF. As DNA, the CDR3 is TGTGCCAGCAGCCAAGATCCGGGGGGGCGCAATCAGCCCCAGCATTTT.

This clone was counted a few times. This chain uses TRBV9 with TRBJ2-2; 8 bases match TRBD1. Germline V gene sequence: CDR1 SGDLS, CDR2 YYNGEE. CDR3 length equals 17 residues. Losses at the gene ends were 3 bases for V and 1 base for J; bases not matched to a gene: 8. The CDR3 loop reads CASSEDRVAKNTGELFF. CDR3 sequence (DNA): TGTGCCAGCAGCGAGGACAGGGTCGCTAAGAACACCGGGGAGCTGTTTTTT.

The CDR3 coding sequence is TGTGCCAGCAGCTTGTTGGGGCACGGCAGCACAGATACGCAGTATTTT. Protein: CASSLLGHGSTDTQYF. V and J are TRBV5-4 and TRBJ2-3; possible D gene TRBD1, 5 bases. The germline V and J ends were trimmed by 1 base and 0 bases, with 12 bases remaining between them. The CDR3 covers 16 residues. Looked up from germline, CDR1 is SGHNT and CDR2 is YYREEE (reference sequence).

CDR3 region: CASSEASGYWGNEQFF. Written as DNA, the CDR3 is TGTGCCAGCAGTGAAGCTTCGGGGTATTGGGGCAATGAGCAGTTCTTC. This rearrangement joins TRBV2 to TRBJ2-1; weak D call: TRBD2 (5 bases). CDR3 length: 16 amino acids. Germline V gene lookup returns CDR1 SNHLY and CDR2 FYNNEI. V was clipped by 0 bases and J by 6 bases, with 15 bases between them.

The chain recombines TRBV5-1 with TRBJ2-3; D gene uncertain. The germline V gene has CDR1 SGHRS and CDR2 YFSETQ. Trimming took off 6 bases at V and 0 bases at J, with 14 bases between the two ends. This CDR3 is built from 15 residues. The CDR3 here is CASTPLGPSTDTQYF. DNA for the CDR3: TGCGCCAGCACCCCCCTGGGCCCGAGCACAGATACGCAGTATTTT.

The chain employs TRBV4-1 and TRBJ2-1; 10 bases are shared with TRBD1. The germline gives CDR1 MGHRA, CDR2 YSYEKL. There are 18 residues in the CDR3. The V segment lost 3 bases and the J segment 4 bases; nucleotides outside the gene matches: 12. The CDR3 DNA sequence: TGCGCCAGCAGCCACCTCCGCAGGACAGGGGGTACGTACAATGAGCAGTTCTTC. Translated: CASSHLRRTGGTYNEQFF.

The chain is built from TRBV6-6 and TRBJ2-1; D is unresolved. The CDR3 runs 15 residues. The V gene lost 7 bases and the J gene lost 4 bases, with 17 bases spanning the gap. In germline, CDR1 is MNHNY, CDR2 SVGAGI (reference sequence). CDR3 amino acids: CASTAQTLSYNEQFF. For the CDR3, the DNA is TGTGCCAGCACCGCACAGACACTGTCTTACAATGAGCAGTTCTTC.

A single count supports this clone. V gene TRBV27 combines with J gene TRBJ1-3, with 7 nucleotides matching TRBD1. The CDR3 runs 15 residues. Germline V gene sequence: CDR1 MNHEY, CDR2 SMNVEV (reference sequence). V trimming: 6 bases; J trimming: 2 bases; junction bases outside the gene matches: 7. The CDR3 DNA reads TGTGCCAGCAGACAGGGGAGTTATCCTGGAAACACCATATATTTT. Encoded protein: CASRQGSYPGNTIYF.

The chain has TRBV29-1 and TRBJ2-3, with D perhaps matching TRBD2 (6 bases). Trimming pared 3 bases from V and 5 bases from J, leaving 15 bases between. Per the germline V gene, CDR1 is SQVTM and CDR2 is ANQGSEA. This CDR3 contains 14 residues. The chain's CDR3 is CSVDRDSRGDTQYF. CDR3 bases: TGCAGCGTTGATAGGGACTCTAGGGGAGATACGCAGTATTTT.

V is TRBV3-1 (or the pseudogene TRBV3-2) and J is TRBJ2-4; D gene uncertain. This CDR3 region has 15 residues. V was clipped by 5 bases and J by 4 bases, with 15 bases between them. CDR1 is LGHDT and CDR2 is YNNKEL in the germline V gene (reference sequence). The CDR3 DNA reads TGTGCCAGCAGCACAGCTTTGCAAAGAAAAAACATTCAGTACTTC. It yields the protein CASSTALQRKNIQYF.

The chain combines TRBV2 with TRBJ2-5; D remains unclear. CDR3 length: 10 amino acids. Trimming took 7 bases from V and 5 from J, leaving 5 bases between them. The V gene's germline CDR1 is SNHLY and CDR2 FYNNEI. CDR3 in DNA: TGTGCCAGCACCGCGGAGACCCAGTACTTC. Translated, it gives CASTAETQYF. The whole variable domain, filled in from reference TRBV2 and TRBJ2-5, reads EPEVTQTPSHQVTQMGQEVILRCVPISNHLYFYWYRQILGQKVEFLVSFYNNEISEKSEIFDDQFSVERPDGSNFTLKIRSTKLEDSAMYFCASTAETQYFGPGTRLLVL.